This TCR beta chain was observed in a study of blood T cell repertoires in COVID-19. At the level of the study: COVID-19 samples, acute and convalescent, were from the United States, Italy and Spain. PBMCs, B-cell-depleted T cells, or T cells provided the cDNA or gDNA that made up the material.

Per the authors' pipeline: Amplified reference gene primers provided the basis for estimating nucleated cell counts. Assay: immunoSEQ multiplex PCR; the TCRdb copy retains only in-frame clones and omits some. V and J calls and clone size are as listed in that table; D and trimming were resolved from the DNA. The table includes about 45,000 clones, 70% to 80% detected once. With 1 base clipped from V and 4 bases from J, the junction kept 7 bases outside the gene matches. This CDR3 comprises 15 residues. Germline V lookup: CDR1 LNHDA, CDR2 SQIVND (reference sequence). The chain combines TRBV19 with TRBJ2-7; 7 nucleotides align to TRBD2. This TCR came from a man in his 70s with acute or convalescent COVID-19. The sequencing sample was made of peripheral blood. CDR3 sequence: CASSIGASGVYEQYF. For the CDR3, the DNA is TGTGCCAGTAGTATAGGCGCTAGCGGAGTTTACGAGCAGTACTTC.